Following are 12 T cell receptor beta chains from one sample sequenced in a study of T-cell memory formation after mild COVID-19. MiXCR, applied by TCRdb to the 5' RACE reads, yields one record per CDR3 protein. This repertoire shows 290,000 or so distinct CDR3 sequences, around 19% found once; its top ten account for 20% to 25%. The source material was PBMCs or a T cell subset sorted from them (not recorded which). The receptors stem from a man aged 18 to 35 who had mild COVID-19 (a few samples of this study predate the infection). Cell type and time point are not known.

The V gene is TRBV20-1, the J gene TRBJ2-1, with a tentative D call TRBD2 (5 bases). The CDR3 extends over 14 amino acids. CDR1 and CDR2 from the germline V gene are DFQATT and SNEGSKA (reference sequence). Trimming left V 0 bases short and J 4 bases short, with 10 bases between. CDR3 DNA: TGCAGTGCTAGAGATATGAGGGAATACAATGAGCAGTTCTTC. Residues: CSARDMREYNEQFF.

This clonotype was seen a handful of times. The chain carries TRBV28 and TRBJ2-3, with 8 positions matching TRBD2. V was pared by 2 bases and J by 0 bases, with 4 bases of the junction left unmatched. Germline V gives CDR1 MDHEN, CDR2 SYDVKM. The CDR3 runs 16 residues. The CDR3 DNA follows: TGTGCCAGCAGTTTAGCTAGCGGGCAGAGCACAGATACGCAGTATTTT. Encoded protein: CASSLASGQSTDTQYF. The whole variable domain, remainder taken from reference TRBV28 and TRBJ2-3, is DVKVTQSSRYLVKRTGEKVFLECVQDMDHENMFWYRQDPGLGLRLIYFSYDVKMKEKGDIPEGYSVSREKKERFSLILESASTNQTSMYLCASSLASGQSTDTQYFGPGTRLTVL.

The chain carries TRBV4-3 and TRBJ2-1, with TRBD1 identical over 9 bases. In germline, CDR1 is LGHNA, CDR2 YSLEER. The CDR3 spans 18 residues. Trimming took 2 bases from V and 4 from J; bases not matched to a gene: 12. The CDR3 DNA reads TGCGCCAGCAGCCAATTCTGGGGACAGGGTACGGGTTACAATGAGCAGTTCTTC. Translation: CASSQFWGQGTGYNEQFF.

The V and J genes are TRBV21-1 and TRBJ2-7; no DNA check was done on the table's D call, TRBD2. TRBV21-1 is a pseudogene segment. This CDR3 has 16 amino acids. The DNA of the CDR3 is TGTGCCAGCAGCGAAGCCGGGACTGAAGACTCCTACGAGCAGTACTTC. It is translated as CASSEAGTEDSYEQYF.

This clonotype showed up just a few times. The J gene is TRBJ2-2, the V gene TRBV5-8, with a possible D match to TRBD1 (5 bases). Germline values: CDR1 SGHTS, CDR2 YDEGEE. Deletions cut 6 bases from V and 1 base from J, with 10 bases between. The CDR3 is 14 residues long. The CDR3 nucleotides are TGTGCCAGCATGATGCAGGGGAACACCGGGGAGCTGTTTTTT. It specifies CASMMQGNTGELFF. Supplemented by reference TRBV5-8 and TRBJ2-2, the full variable domain reads EAGVTQSPTHLIKTRGQQATLRCSPISGHTSVYWYQQALGLGLQFLLWYDEGEERNRGNFPPRFSGRQFPNYSSELNVNALELEDSALYLCASMMQGNTGELFFGEGSRLTVL.

This clonotype was found a few times. This chain connects TRBV10-3 to TRBJ1-1; TRBD1 might be the D (5 bases). Germline CDR1 reads ENHRY; CDR2 reads SYGVKD. This CDR3 has 14 amino acids. V was pared by 6 bases and J by 1 base, with 12 bases between. In DNA form, the CDR3 reads TGTGCCATCAGCCCCAGGGCTACGAACACTGAAGCTTTCTTT. Translated, it gives CAISPRATNTEAFF.

This clonotype was recorded many times. CDR3 in DNA: TGTGCCAGCAGTAACCTTCCCGGCACTGAAGCTTTCTTT. Residues: CASSNLPGTEAFF. The chain has TRBV12-3 or TRBV12-4 and TRBJ1-1; D unresolved. Between the trimmed V and J ends, which lost 5 bases and 4 bases, there was a span of 11 bases. The CDR3 runs 13 residues.

The chain employs TRBV3-1 and TRBJ1-1; perhaps TRBD1 as D (5 bases). The V and J ends lost 7 bases and 1 base respectively, with 19 bases between them. The CDR3 extends over 16 amino acids. Germline CDR1 LGHDT, CDR2 YNNKEL (reference sequence). As DNA, the CDR3 is TGTGCCAGCACCCCCCGGGGCGGGTACGGGAACACTGAAGCTTTCTTT. Translated, it gives CASTPRGGYGNTEAFF. The full variable domain, with the rest looked up from reference TRBV3-1 and TRBJ1-1, is DTAVSQTPKYLVTQMGNDKSIKCEQNLGHDTMYWYKQDSKKFLKIMFSYNNKELIINETVPNRFSPKSPDKAHLNLHINSLELGDSAVYFCASTPRGGYGNTEAFFGQGTRLTVV.

This clonotype has just a few counts. V gene TRBV5-5 combines with J gene TRBJ2-2; 10 bases match TRBD1. Germline V gene sequence: CDR1 SGHKS, CDR2 YYEKEE (reference sequence). This CDR3 region has 16 residues. J lost 3 bases, V lost 4 bases, and 6 bases had no gene match. The CDR3 spells CASSPRQGADTGELFF. DNA of the CDR3: TGTGCCAGCAGCCCTAGACAGGGGGCAGACACCGGGGAGCTGTTTTTT.

This clonotype was observed a few times. V gene TRBV30 combines with J gene TRBJ2-6, with D unresolved. CDR1 is GTSNPN, CDR2 SVGIG, per germline (reference sequence). The CDR3 totals 14 residues. Trimming left V 1 base short and J 4 bases short, with 8 bases between. CDR3 sequence: CAWSEGSGANVLTF. The CDR3 DNA reads TGTGCCTGGAGTGAGGGTTCGGGGGCCAACGTCCTGACTTTC.

A few counts support this clonotype. The genes are TRBV5-1 and TRBJ2-7, with 10 bases aligning to TRBD2. The CDR3 is made up of 16 amino acids. The V gene end was trimmed by 5 bases and the J gene end by 4 bases; junction bases not matched to a gene: 12. The germline V gene encodes CDR1 SGHRS and CDR2 YFSETQ. Here the CDR3 DNA reads TGCGCCAGCAGGGAGGTTGGACTAGCGGATTATTACGAGCAGTACGTC. The encoded protein is CASREVGLADYYEQYV.

The CDR3 loop is CASSQARGYEAFF. In nucleotides, the CDR3 is TGCGCCAGCAGCCAAGCTCGGGGCTATGAAGCTTTCTTT. The chain couples TRBV4-3 to TRBJ1-1; D is possibly TRBD1 (5 bases). The CDR3 totals 13 residues. Germline V gene sequence: CDR1 LGHNA, CDR2 YSLEER. V was pared by 1 base and J by 7 bases, with 10 bases between.